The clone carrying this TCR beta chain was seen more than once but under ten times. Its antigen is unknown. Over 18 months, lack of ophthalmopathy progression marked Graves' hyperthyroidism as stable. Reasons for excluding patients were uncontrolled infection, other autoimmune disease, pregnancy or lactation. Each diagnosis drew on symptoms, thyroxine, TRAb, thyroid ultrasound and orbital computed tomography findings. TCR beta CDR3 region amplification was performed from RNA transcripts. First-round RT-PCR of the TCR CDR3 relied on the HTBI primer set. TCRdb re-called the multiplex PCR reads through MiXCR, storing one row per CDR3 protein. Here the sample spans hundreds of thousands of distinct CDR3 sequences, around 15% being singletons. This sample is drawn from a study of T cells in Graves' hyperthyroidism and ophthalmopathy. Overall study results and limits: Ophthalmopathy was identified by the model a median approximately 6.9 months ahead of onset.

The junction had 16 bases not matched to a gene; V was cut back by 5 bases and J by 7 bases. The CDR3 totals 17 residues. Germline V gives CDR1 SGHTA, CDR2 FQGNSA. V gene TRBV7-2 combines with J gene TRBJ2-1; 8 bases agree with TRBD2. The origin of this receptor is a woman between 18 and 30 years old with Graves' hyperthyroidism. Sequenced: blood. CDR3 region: CASSPGVGRGVENEQFF. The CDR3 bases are TGTGCCAGCAGCCCCGGGGTGGGGCGGGGGGTAGAGAATGAGCAGTTCTTC.